This entry is about one T cell receptor beta chain. PCR was performed using 60 Vbeta and 13 Jbeta primers. The data were produced by immunoSEQ multiplex PCR, yet TCRdb's version contains in-frame clones alone and is incomplete. The clone table shows approximately 140,000 clones, with the ten largest holding 1.5% to 2%. Trimming stripped 7 bases from V and 2 bases from J, with 7 bases between. The CDR3 extends over 12 amino acids. Germline assignment: CDR1 SGDLS and CDR2 YYNGEE. The data are from a study of cytomegalovirus exposure and HLA in healthy donors. The specimen was PBMCs. This TCR was recovered from a woman aged 50 to 60 in good health and CMV-seronegative. The chain employs TRBV9 and TRBJ2-1; TRBD1 is a possible D gene (5 bases). CDR3 in DNA: TGTGCCAGCCAGGGAACCTACAATGAGCAGTTCTTC. Translating it yields CASQGTYNEQFF.